This TCR beta chain came from a study of cytomegalovirus exposure and HLA in healthy donors. Study-wide results and limits: Fewer N-insertions (relative to the approximately 670-donor mean) were reportedly seen in an Asian-associated ancestry cluster in a later analysis. One variant, a missense change in DCLRE1C, was linked in a later analysis to TCR beta V- and J-gene trimming.

PCR was performed using 60 Vbeta and 13 Jbeta primers. Repertoires were generated with immunoSEQ multiplex PCR, while TCRdb's copy carries only in-frame clones and drops some. The sample contains some 270,000 clones, 80% of which appear only once. The CDR3 totals 18 residues. Germline V CDR1 and CDR2: MGHRA, YSYEKL. V shed 1 base, J shed 1 base, and the junction held 8 bases outside the gene matches. On this clone itself: Its antigen is undetermined.

This chain links TRBV4-1 with TRBJ2-7; 12 bases match TRBD2. Specimen: PBMCs. The TCR sequence derives from a girl aged 2 to 9 in good health and CMV-seronegative. DNA of the CDR3: TGCGCCAGCAGCCAAGGCGGGACTAGCGGGCTTAGGTCCTACGAGCAGTACTTC. It is translated as CASSQGGTSGLRSYEQYF.